The present T cell receptor beta chain was sequenced within a study of blood T cell repertoires in COVID-19. Turning to the study itself: From T cells, B-cell-depleted T cells, or PBMCs came the material, which was cDNA or gDNA.

This CDR3 has 13 amino acids. The ends were cut back, 6 bases at V and 9 bases at J, with 13 bases in the middle. The V gene's germline CDR1 is SGHRS and CDR2 YFSETQ. This table comes from immunoSEQ multiplex PCR, and its TCRdb copy is limited to in-frame clones, with some not included. The sample holds over 600,000 clones, 70% to 90% seen once. This clone was detected only once. This TCR was sampled from a woman aged 18 to 35 with acute or convalescent COVID-19. The V call is TRBV5-1, the J call TRBJ1-6; D call uncertain. The specimen was peripheral blood. CDR3 sequence (DNA): TGCGCCAGCAAGTCAACAGAGGGTTCACCCCTCCACTTT. Amino acids: CASKSTEGSPLHF.